This T cell receptor beta chain derives from a study of T cells in localized non-small cell lung cancer. Of note for this clone: Its antigen remains unidentified.

Germline V CDR1 and CDR2: LGHNA, YNFKEQ. Trimming took 0 bases from V and 0 from J, leaving 6 bases between them. The CDR3 spans 16 residues. Profiled with immunoSEQ multiplex PCR; TCRdb holds only in-frame clones, not every one. The data hold 6,000 to 8,500 clones, with roughly 92% observed a single time. Findings of the study overall: Appearing in adjacent lung were a median about 59 of the top 100 tumor clones.

The sequence derives from a woman aged 35-75 years with stage I lung adenocarcinoma. Specimen: peripheral blood, collected before any cancer treatment. The genes are TRBV4-2 and TRBJ2-6; D unclear. The chain's CDR3 is CASSQDKTSGANVLTF. CDR3 nucleotides: TGTGCCAGCAGCCAAGATAAAACCTCTGGGGCCAACGTCCTGACTTTC.